This TCR beta chain was sequenced during a study of vaccination effects on CD4 cells after COVID-19. Study in general: Convalescent patient samples, from a couple of individuals, date to 16 days and one week before vaccination.

Repertoires were generated with immunoSEQ multiplex PCR, while TCRdb's copy carries only in-frame clones and drops some. The table lists around 40,000 clones, approximately 81% of them singletons, with over 25% in the top ten. CDR3 length: 14 amino acids. The germline CDR1 and CDR2 sequences are MNHEY and SVGAGI. Deletions cut 3 bases from V and 6 bases from J, with 13 bases between. As for this clone: Its antigen is currently unknown.

Study-wide results and caveats: By a late point after vaccination, infection- and vaccine-induced clones had shrunk markedly through clonal contraction.

Antigen-specific CD4+ T cells were expanded with viral peptide pools in the ViraFEST assay before sequencing. When more than 9 days of culture had elapsed, CD4+ T cells were isolated. Their SARS-CoV-2 infection, verified by PCR, occurred between March and December 2020. Wells each received around 2.1 million PBMC, cultured with 10 IU/ml IL-2 and roughly 9.3 ug/ml peptides. On days 3 and 7, fresh IL-2 medium replaced half the medium. This chain uses TRBV6-5 with TRBJ2-3; D is perhaps TRBD1 or TRBD2 (5 bases each). This sequence originates from a human donor who had a prior SARS-CoV-2 infection. The specimen was CD4+ T cells from PBMCs cultured with a peptide pool, collected before COVID-19 vaccination. In DNA, the CDR3 is TGTGCCAGCAGTTATGGGGGAATCCTTGATACGCAGTATTTT. Its protein product is CASSYGGILDTQYF.